The rows below give T cell receptor beta chains drawn from one sample of a study of blood T cells in healthy people across ages. TCRdb ran MiXCR on the 5' RACE reads and lists one entry per CDR3 protein. The sample records hundreds of thousands of distinct CDR3 sequences, about 34% being singletons. The sequencing sample was made of blood. The receptors come from a man aged 18-30 years in good health. Both conserved end residues are part of each CDR3. Fields, in order: D gene, clone size, V gene, J gene, CDR3 protein, CDR3 DNA. A D gene is named only where the DNA matches it firmly. Only some rows state a clone size, as once, few, many or a class for expanded clones.

NA	few	TRBV7-9	TRBJ2-3	CASSYQSGTDTQYF	TGTGCCAGCAGTTACCAATCGGGCACAGATACGCAGTATTTT
NA	NA	TRBV20-1	TRBJ1-5	CSARDFYHRFNQPQHF	TGCAGTGCTAGAGATTTTTATCACAGATTCAATCAGCCCCAGCATTTT
TRBD1	few	TRBV5-1	TRBJ2-7	CASRGTRDRGNVGEQYF	TGCGCCAGCAGGGGCACTAGGGACAGAGGGAATGTGGGCGAGCAGTACTTC
TRBD1	NA	TRBV9	TRBJ1-2	CASSVDAGQGKGYTF	TGTGCCAGCAGCGTAGATGCGGGACAGGGGAAGGGCTACACCTTC
NA	many	TRBV10-3	TRBJ1-2	CAISDSRELYGYTF	TGTGCCATCAGTGACTCGAGGGAGTTATATGGCTACACCTTC
TRBD1	NA	TRBV20-1	TRBJ1-5	CSARIGQGGLSNQPQHF	TGCAGTGCCCGGATAGGACAGGGGGGCCTAAGCAATCAGCCCCAGCATTTT
NA	many	TRBV12-3/TRBV12-4	TRBJ2-3	CASKGNGDTQYF	TGTGCCAGCAAGGGCAATGGGGATACGCAGTATTTT
NA	NA	TRBV6-5	TRBJ1-2	CASGQGPYGYTF	TGTGCCAGCGGCCAAGGGCCCTATGGCTACACCTTC
NA	few	TRBV4-3	TRBJ2-3	CASGQDWRTADTDTQYF	TGCGCCAGCGGCCAAGATTGGAGGACAGCGGACACAGATACGCAGTATTTT
NA	many	TRBV15	TRBJ1-6	CATGTLGGSPLHF	TGTGCCACCGGAACGCTAGGTGGTTCACCCCTCCACTTT
TRBD1	NA	TRBV6-5	TRBJ2-2	CASRGTASNTGELFF	TGTGCCAGCAGGGGGACAGCCTCGAACACCGGGGAGCTGTTTTTT
NA	NA	TRBV20-1	TRBJ1-5	CSASGSHYSNQPQHF	TGCAGTGCCTCCGGGTCTCACTATAGCAATCAGCCCCAGCATTTT
TRBD2	NA	TRBV12-3/TRBV12-4	TRBJ2-7	CASSFRGGGEHNEQYF	TGTGCCAGCAGTTTCCGTGGGGGGGGGGAACACAATGAGCAGTACTTC
NA	few	TRBV10-3	TRBJ1-1	CAIRGATEAFF	TGTGCCATCAGGGGGGCTACTGAAGCTTTCTTT
NA	NA	TRBV7-6	TRBJ1-1	CASSSRGGVEAFF	TGTGCCAGCAGCTCCCGGGGAGGGGTTGAAGCTTTCTTT
NA	NA	TRBV12-3/TRBV12-4	TRBJ2-3	CASSLKNGPIRTRNTDTQYF	TGTGCCAGCAGCTTAAAAAATGGACCGATACGAACAAGAAACACAGATACGCAGTATTTT
TRBD2	few	TRBV29-1	TRBJ2-1	CSVDIGLAGAYNEQFF	TGCAGCGTTGATATCGGACTAGCGGGGGCCTACAATGAGCAGTTCTTC
NA	NA	TRBV7-2	TRBJ1-4	CASSLNHRDEKLFF	TGTGCCAGCAGCTTAAACCACAGGGATGAAAAACTGTTTTTT
NA	NA	TRBV5-5	TRBJ2-5	CASSLDGRGEETQYF	TGTGCCAGCAGCTTGGACGGGCGGGGAGAAGAGACCCAGTACTTC
NA	NA	TRBV7-2	TRBJ2-7	CASSLAGLASYNEQYF	TGTGCCAGCAGCTTAGCGGGTCTTGCCTCCTACAATGAGCAGTACTTC
NA	NA	TRBV3-1	TRBJ1-2	CAGSRTGTYGYTF	TGTGCCGGCAGCCGGACGGGAACGTATGGCTACACCTTC
NA	NA	TRBV28	TRBJ1-2	CVSKDSFQGGYTF	TGTGTCAGCAAGGACAGCTTCCAGGGTGGCTACACCTTC
TRBD1	NA	TRBV5-1	TRBJ1-1	CASSLGGTAPHEAFF	TGCGCCAGCAGCTTAGGAGGGACAGCTCCCCATGAAGCTTTCTTT
NA	NA	TRBV19	TRBJ1-2	CASSPDSPEHGYTF	TGTGCCAGTAGCCCGGACTCCCCGGAACATGGCTACACCTTC
TRBD1	NA	TRBV6-2/TRBV6-3	TRBJ1-5	CASSPTDRGLLPQHF	TGTGCCAGCAGTCCGACGGACAGGGGGCTATTGCCCCAGCATTTT